This TCR beta chain was sequenced during a study of beta chain features in type 1 diabetes. On this clone: Antigen unknown.

Study-wide results and caveats: PCR could preferentially amplify shorter templates, alike in patients and controls. Any role of HLA type in TCRB rearrangement remained unresolved here.

Germline V gene sequence: CDR1 MDHEN, CDR2 SYDVKM. CDR3 length equals 14 residues. Trimming cost V 5 bases and J 15 bases; bases outside gene matches: 7. Expressed TCRB transcripts were sequenced because the isolated RNA had all been reverse transcribed beforehand. Some 3.6 million reads on average were seen across naive, central memory and regulatory T cell samples. Profiling relied on immunoSEQ multiplex PCR, and the TCRdb table lists in-frame clones only, not all of them. The top ten hold roughly 0.017% of the sample, which has about 360,000 clones, over 10% seen once. Sequencing was carried out using naive CD4+ T cells from blood. The chain uses TRBV28 and TRBJ2-1, with 16 positions matching TRBD2. This clonotype was obtained from a man between 18 and 35 years old in good health. Here the CDR3 reads CASSRGTSGRAAFF. The CDR3 coding sequence is TGTGCCAGCAGTCGCGGGACTAGCGGGAGGGCGGCGTTCTTC.